The clone carrying this T cell receptor beta chain is called medium-sized based on its frequency. Its antigen is as yet unknown. This record belongs to a study of CXCR3-negative and CXCR3-positive naive CD8 T cells. About the study: Each library gave roughly 1.5 +/- 0.3 million of some 150 million TRB reads.

The TRB cDNA libraries were prepared by 5' RACE with UMI labels. TCRdb reprocessed the 5' RACE reads, keeping one entry per CDR3 protein, no DNA. This sample's table reports about 7,400 distinct CDR3 sequences. The CDR3 loop spans 14 amino acids. Germline V gene lookup returns CDR1 SGHKS and CDR2 YYEKEE (reference sequence). Naive CD8+ T cells showed a CD45RO-CCR7+CD27+CD95- phenotype. Study conclusions and caveats: Whereas memory cells differed, naive CXCR3-negative and CXCR3-positive cells shared similar TRBV-TRBJ usage. For CXCR3-positive naive cells, TRB CDR3s were more hydrophobic than those of CXCR3-negative naive cells.

The sample taken for sequencing was naive CXCR3- CD8+ T cells from blood. The subset denotes: CD45RO-CCR7+CD27+CD95- naive CD8+ T cells lacking CXCR3 (TNR3-). This chain connects TRBV5-5 to TRBJ1-2; TCRdb indicates TRBD1, and absent DNA this call remains unverified. This TCR was recovered from a human donor in good health. Some clones in this sample may be carry-over from other donors' samples. The CDR3 region is CASSYGQINYGYTF.